This TCR beta chain was observed in a study of human versus mouse CDR3 diversity and MHC coevolution. Findings of the study overall: Human CDR3s averaged more deletions and insertions than mouse CDR3s. Humans had the largest estimated TCR beta repertoire, about 1.6 million clonotypes. Six MHC II alleles selected the human T cells.

Data came from immunoSEQ multiplex PCR; TCRdb stores just in-frame clones and leaves some out. This table holds over 60,000 clones, around 92% found once. Concerning this clone itself: Its antigen is as yet unknown.

The CDR3 covers 15 residues. Germline values: CDR1 MGHRA, CDR2 YSYEKL. The germline V and J ends were trimmed by 4 bases and 5 bases, with 17 bases remaining between them. Sorting isolated naive CD4 T cells lacking CD45RO and expressing CD62L. Sequencing used naive CD4+ T cells from blood. Noted subset: CD45RO-negative CD62L-positive naive CD4 T cells. This TCR derives from a person between 25 and 69 years old in good health. The V call is TRBV4-1, the J call TRBJ1-2; possible D gene TRBD1, 6 bases. The CDR3 coding sequence is TGCGCCAGCAGCCGAACCCCGGGACACGAGTATGGCTACACCTTC. It codes for CASSRTPGHEYGYTF.